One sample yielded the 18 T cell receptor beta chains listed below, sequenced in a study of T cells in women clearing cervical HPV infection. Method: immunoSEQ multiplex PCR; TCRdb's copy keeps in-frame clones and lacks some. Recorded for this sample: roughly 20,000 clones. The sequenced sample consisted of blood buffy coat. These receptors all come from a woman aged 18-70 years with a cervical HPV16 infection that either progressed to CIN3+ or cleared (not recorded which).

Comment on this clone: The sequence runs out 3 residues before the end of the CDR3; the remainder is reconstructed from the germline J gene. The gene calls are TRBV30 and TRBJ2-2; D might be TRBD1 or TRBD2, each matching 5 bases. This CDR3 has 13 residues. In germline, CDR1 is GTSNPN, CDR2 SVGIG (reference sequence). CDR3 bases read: TGTGCCTGGAATAGAGGGGAGAATGAAAAG. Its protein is CAWNRGENEK. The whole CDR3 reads CAWNRGENEKLFF. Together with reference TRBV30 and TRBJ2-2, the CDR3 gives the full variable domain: SQTIHQWPATLVQPVGSPLSLECTVEGTSNPNLYWYRQAAGRGLQLLFYSVGIGQISSEVPQNLSASRPQDRQFILSSKKLLLSDSGFYLCAWNRGENEKLFFGEGSRLTVL.

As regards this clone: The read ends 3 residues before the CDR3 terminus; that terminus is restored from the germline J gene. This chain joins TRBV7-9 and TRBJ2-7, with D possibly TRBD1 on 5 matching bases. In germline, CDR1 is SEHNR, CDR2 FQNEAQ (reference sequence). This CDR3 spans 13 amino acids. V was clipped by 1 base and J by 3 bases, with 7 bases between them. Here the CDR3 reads CASSLGTNYEQYF. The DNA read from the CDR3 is TGTGCCAGCAGCTTAGGGACAAACTACGAG. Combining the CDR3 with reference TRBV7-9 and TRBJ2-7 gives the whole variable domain DTGVSQNPRHKITKRGQNVTFRCDPISEHNRLYWYRQTLGQGPEFLTYFQNEAQLEKSRLLSDRFSAERPKGSFSTLEIQRTEQGDSAMYLCASSLGTNYEQYFGPGTRLTVT.

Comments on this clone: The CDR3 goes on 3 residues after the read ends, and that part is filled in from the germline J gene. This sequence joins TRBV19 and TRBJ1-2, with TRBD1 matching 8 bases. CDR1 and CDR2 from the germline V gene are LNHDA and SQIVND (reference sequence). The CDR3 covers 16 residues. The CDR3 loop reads CASSKRQGSGTEGYTF. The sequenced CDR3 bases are TGTGCCAGTAGTAAGAGACAGGGGTCCGGAACAGAGGGC.

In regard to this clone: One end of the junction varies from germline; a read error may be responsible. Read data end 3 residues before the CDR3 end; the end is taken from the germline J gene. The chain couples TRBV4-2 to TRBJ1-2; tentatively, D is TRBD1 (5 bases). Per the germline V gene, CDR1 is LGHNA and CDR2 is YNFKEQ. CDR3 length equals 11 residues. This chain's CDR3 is CASSQGLRYTF. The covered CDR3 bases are TGCGCCAGCAGCCAGGGACTCCGC.

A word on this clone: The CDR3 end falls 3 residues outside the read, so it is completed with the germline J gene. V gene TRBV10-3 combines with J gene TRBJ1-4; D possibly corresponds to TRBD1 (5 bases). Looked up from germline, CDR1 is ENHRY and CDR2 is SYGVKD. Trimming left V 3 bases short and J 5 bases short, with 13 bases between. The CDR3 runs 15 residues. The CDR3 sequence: CAISDPGVGNEKLFF. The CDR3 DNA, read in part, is TGTGCCATCAGTGATCCGGGGGTCGGGAATGAAAAA.

CDR3 bases read: TGTGCCAGCAGTTACCGGGTTCAAGAGACG. Protein product: CASSYRVQET. In full, the CDR3 is CASSYRVQETQYF. The V call is TRBV6-2 or TRBV6-3, the J call TRBJ2-3; D not resolved. The read terminates 3 residues ahead of where the CDR3 ends, so the germline J gene completes it. The CDR3 loop spans 13 amino acids. Germline-derived CDR1 and CDR2 are MNHEY and SVGEGT.

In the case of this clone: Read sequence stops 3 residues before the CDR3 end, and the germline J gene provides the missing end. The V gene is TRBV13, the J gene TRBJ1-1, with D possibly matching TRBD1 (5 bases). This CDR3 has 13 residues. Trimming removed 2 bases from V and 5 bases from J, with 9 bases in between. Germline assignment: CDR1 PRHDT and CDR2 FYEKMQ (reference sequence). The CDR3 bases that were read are TGTGCCAGCAGCTTATTCAGGGAGACTGAA. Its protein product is CASSLFRETE. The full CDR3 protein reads CASSLFRETEAFF. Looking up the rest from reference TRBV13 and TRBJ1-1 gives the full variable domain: AAGVIQSPRHLIKEKRETATLKCYPIPRHDTVYWYQQGPGQDPQFLISFYEKMQSDKGSIPDRFSAQQFSDYHSELNMSSLELGDSALYFCASSLFRETEAFFGQGTRLTVV.

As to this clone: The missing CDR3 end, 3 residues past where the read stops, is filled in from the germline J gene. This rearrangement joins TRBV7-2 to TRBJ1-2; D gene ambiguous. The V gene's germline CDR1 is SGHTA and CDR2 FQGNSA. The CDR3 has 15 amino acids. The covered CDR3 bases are TGTGCCAGCAGCTTAGTTCCGCGGGGAAGGAATGAC. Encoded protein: CASSLVPRGRND. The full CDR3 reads CASSLVPRGRNDYTF. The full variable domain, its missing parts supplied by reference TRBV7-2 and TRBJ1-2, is GAGVSQSPSNKVTEKGKDVELRCDPISGHTALYWYRQSLGQGLEFLIYFQGNSAPDKSGLPSDRFSAERTGGSVSTLTIQRTQQEDSAVYLCASSLVPRGRNDYTFGSGTRLTVV.

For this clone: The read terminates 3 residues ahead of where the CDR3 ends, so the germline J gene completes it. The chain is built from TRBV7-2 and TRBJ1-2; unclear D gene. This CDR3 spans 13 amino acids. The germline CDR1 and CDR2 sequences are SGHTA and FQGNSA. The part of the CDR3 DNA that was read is TGTGCCAGCAGCTTCGAGGAGGGCTACGAC. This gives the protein CASSFEEGYD. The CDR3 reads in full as CASSFEEGYDYTF.

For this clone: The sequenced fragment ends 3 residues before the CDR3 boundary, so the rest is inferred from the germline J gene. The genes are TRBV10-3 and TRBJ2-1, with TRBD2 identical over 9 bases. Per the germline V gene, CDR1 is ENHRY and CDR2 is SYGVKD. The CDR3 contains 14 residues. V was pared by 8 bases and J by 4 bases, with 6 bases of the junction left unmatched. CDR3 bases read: TGTGCCATCTCTTCAGCGGGGGGTTACAATGAG. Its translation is CAISSAGGYNE. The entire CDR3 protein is CAISSAGGYNEQFF.

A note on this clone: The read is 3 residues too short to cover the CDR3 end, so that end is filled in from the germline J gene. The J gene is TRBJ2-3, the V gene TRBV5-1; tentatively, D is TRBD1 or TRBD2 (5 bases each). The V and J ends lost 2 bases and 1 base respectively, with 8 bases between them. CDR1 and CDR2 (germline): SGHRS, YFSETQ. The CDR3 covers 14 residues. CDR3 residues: CASSFRGGTDTQYF. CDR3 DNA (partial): TGCGCCAGCAGCTTTAGAGGGGGCACAGATACG.

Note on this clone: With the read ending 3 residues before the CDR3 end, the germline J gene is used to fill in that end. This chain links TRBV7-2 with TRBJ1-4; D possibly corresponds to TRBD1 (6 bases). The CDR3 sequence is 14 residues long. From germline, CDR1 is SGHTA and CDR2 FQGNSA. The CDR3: CASSLEQGPSPLFF. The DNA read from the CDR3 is TGTGCCAGCAGCTTAGAACAGGGACCTTCACCA. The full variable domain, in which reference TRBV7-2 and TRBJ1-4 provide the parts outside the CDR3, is GAGVSQSPSNKVTEKGKDVELRCDPISGHTALYWYRQSLGQGLEFLIYFQGNSAPDKSGLPSDRFSAERTGGSVSTLTIQRTQQEDSAVYLCASSLEQGPSPLFFGSGTQLSVL.

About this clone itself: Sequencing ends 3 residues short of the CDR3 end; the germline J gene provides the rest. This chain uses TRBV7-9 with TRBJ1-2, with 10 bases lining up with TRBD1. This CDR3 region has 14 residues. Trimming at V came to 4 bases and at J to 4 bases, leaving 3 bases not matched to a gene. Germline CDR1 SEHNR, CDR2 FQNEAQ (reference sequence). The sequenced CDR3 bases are TGTGCCAGCAGCTCCGACAGGGGGCTCTATGGC. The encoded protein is CASSSDRGLYG. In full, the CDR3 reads CASSSDRGLYGYTF.

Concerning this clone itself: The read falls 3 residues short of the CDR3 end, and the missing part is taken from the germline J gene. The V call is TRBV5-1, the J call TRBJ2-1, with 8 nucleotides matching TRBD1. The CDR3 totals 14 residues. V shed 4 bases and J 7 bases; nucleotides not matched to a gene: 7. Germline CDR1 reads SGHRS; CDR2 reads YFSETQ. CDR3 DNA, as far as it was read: TGCGCCAGCAGCGCCACGACAGGGGTGAATGAG. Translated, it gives CASSATTGVNE. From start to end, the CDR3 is CASSATTGVNEQFF.

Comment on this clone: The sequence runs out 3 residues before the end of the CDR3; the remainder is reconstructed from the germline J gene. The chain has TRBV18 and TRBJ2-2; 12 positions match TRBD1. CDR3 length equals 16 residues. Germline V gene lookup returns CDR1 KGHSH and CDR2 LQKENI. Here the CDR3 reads CASSSIGDRGREKLFF. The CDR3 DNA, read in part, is TGTGCCAGCTCATCAATAGGGGACAGGGGGCGAGAAAAG. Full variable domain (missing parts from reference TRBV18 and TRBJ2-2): NAGVMQNPRHLVRRRGQEARLRCSPMKGHSHVYWYRQLPEEGLKFMVYLQKENIIDESGMPKERFSAEFPKEGPSILRIQQVVRGDSAAYFCASSSIGDRGREKLFFGEGSRLTVL.

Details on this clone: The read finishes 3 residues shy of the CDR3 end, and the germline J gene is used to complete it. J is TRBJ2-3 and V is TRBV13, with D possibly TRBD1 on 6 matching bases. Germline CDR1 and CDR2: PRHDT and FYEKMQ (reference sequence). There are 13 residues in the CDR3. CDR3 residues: CASQLEGVETQYF. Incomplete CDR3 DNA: TGTGCCAGCCAGCTTGAGGGGGTGGAGACG. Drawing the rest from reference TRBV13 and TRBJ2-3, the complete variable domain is AAGVIQSPRHLIKEKRETATLKCYPIPRHDTVYWYQQGPGQDPQFLISFYEKMQSDKGSIPDRFSAQQFSDYHSELNMSSLELGDSALYFCASQLEGVETQYFGPGTRLTVL.

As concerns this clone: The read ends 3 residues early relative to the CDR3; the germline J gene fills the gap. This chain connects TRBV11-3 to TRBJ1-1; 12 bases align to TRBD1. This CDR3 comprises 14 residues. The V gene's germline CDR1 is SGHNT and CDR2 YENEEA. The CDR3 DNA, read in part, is TGTGCCAGCAGCCTAACCGGGACAGGGGGCCAA. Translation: CASSLTGTGGQ. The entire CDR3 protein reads CASSLTGTGGQAFF. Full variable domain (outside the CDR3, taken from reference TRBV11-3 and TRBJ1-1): EAGVVQSPRYKIIEKKQPVAFWCNPISGHNTLYWYLQNLGQGPELLIRYENEEAVDDSQLPKDRFSAERLKGVDSTLKIQPAELGDSAVYLCASSLTGTGGQAFFGQGTRLTVV.

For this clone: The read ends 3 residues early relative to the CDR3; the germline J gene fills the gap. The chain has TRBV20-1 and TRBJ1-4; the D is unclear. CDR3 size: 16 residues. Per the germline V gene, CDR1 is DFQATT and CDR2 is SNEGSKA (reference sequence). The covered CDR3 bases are TGCAGTGCTAGAGATAGGGTGACCAGCCGTTATTCACCA. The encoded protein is CSARDRVTSRYSP. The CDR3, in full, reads CSARDRVTSRYSPLFF.